This TCR beta chain was found in a study of cytomegalovirus exposure and HLA in healthy donors. Study findings and constraints: Association with HLA alleles at 0.05 false discovery rate was found for around 15,000 TCR beta sequences in a later analysis. In a later analysis, a missense DCLRE1C variant was linked to TCR beta V- and J-gene trimming.

The germline V gene has CDR1 SGHVS and CDR2 FNYEAQ. The CDR3 loop spans 14 amino acids. Trimming stripped 1 base from V and 6 bases from J, with 10 bases between. The PCR made use of 60 Vbeta and 13 Jbeta primers. TCRdb's copy holds only in-frame clones and misses some; the assay was immunoSEQ multiplex PCR. This repertoire shows 80,000 to 95,000 clones, 70% to 80% found once; its top ten account for roughly 14%. In the case of this clone: The antigen remains unidentified.

The sequence derives from a woman in her thirties or forties in good health and CMV-seropositive. Specimen: PBMCs. The rearrangement links TRBV7-6 to TRBJ1-5, with D unclear. The CDR3 here is CASSLGADGQPQHF. The CDR3 coding sequence is TGTGCCAGCAGCTTAGGGGCAGACGGTCAGCCCCAGCATTTT.